This TCR beta chain was captured in a study of radiotherapy plus CTLA-4 blockade in lung cancer. Overall study context: Disease control was achieved by about 34% of patients, and objective responses by about 19%. Findings and caveats of the study: An expansion of tumor-derived TCR clones occurred in blood after radiotherapy plus ipilimumab.

Points on this clone: Its cognate antigen is unknown.

This CDR3 comprises 14 residues. With V trimmed by 7 bases and J by 1 base, 7 bases remained unmatched. Germline V gene lookup returns CDR1 SQVTM and CDR2 ANQGSEA. Sequenced by immunoSEQ multiplex PCR; TCRdb stores in-frame clones only, minus some. Of roughly 50,000 clones listed, roughly 84% are singletons. The receptor comes from a human donor with non-small cell lung cancer whose response to radiotherapy plus ipilimumab could not be evaluated. The V call is TRBV29-1, the J call TRBJ2-3, with 8 bases aligning to TRBD1. The sequencing used peripheral blood, collected from a patient treated with radiotherapy plus ipilimumab. CDR3 in DNA: TGCAGCGCTACAGGGGGGAGTGGCACAGATACGCAGTATTTT. It specifies CSATGGSGTDTQYF.